This TCR beta chain was found in a study of cytomegalovirus exposure and HLA in healthy donors (dated by TCRdb to between 2016 and 2019). Study-level background: An earlier analysis of approximately 590 of the donors reported about 250 Gb of sequence data and roughly 100 million unique TCR beta sequences from around 200 million T cells. Around 300 gigabases of sequencing data and 80 million or so unique TCR sequences were included in an early release covering about 620 HLA-typed donors. Among the approximately 430 genotyped donors, roughly 80% belonged to the genetic ancestry cluster associated with self-reported Caucasian donors. The study aimed to test whether signatures of past pathogen exposure could be identified by cataloging public T cell receptors. Using immunosequencing, the study profiled T cell repertoires from 666 subjects and related those repertoires to cytomegalovirus serostatus. A separate validation cohort of some 130 different subjects was used in addition to the approximately 610-subject first cohort. The study combined high-throughput TCR immunosequencing, statistical association of individual TCRs with disease status, and machine learning to predict cytomegalovirus infection status. A later analysis re-examined previously published TCR beta repertoires from just over 650 donors and added high-resolution HLA genotyping to investigate patterns of TCR occurrence. Rather than using new phenotypic data, the later analysis identified candidate immune exposures from TCR beta sequences and from how often those sequences occurred across donors. In an earlier analysis of 587 of the donors, high-throughput TCR beta sequencing was used to judge whether each TCR beta V gene segment behaved as functional or pseudogenic. Donor age, sex, ethnicity and CMV serostatus were compiled alongside the repertoire data. A later genetic analysis took genome-wide SNP genotypes for about 65% of the 666 donors and used that subset as a discovery cohort. All discovery cohort repertoires had been generated on a single sequencing platform. HLA typing covered class I and class II loci at four-digit resolution. The number of donors typed differed by locus, with 629-630 for A, B, C, DRB1 and DQB1, roughly 550 for DQA1, about 610 for DPA1, and 472 for DPB1. Because of strong linkage in the cohort, roughly five DR-DQ haplotypes were treated as single units for association and clustering. Among around 400 genotyped donors of the cohort, an average of about 220,000 unique TCR beta nucleotide sequences was sequenced per donor, of which roughly 17% were non-productive. General study outcomes and caveats: For the cohort, immune exposure information was limited to CMV serostatus. A further reported finding was that TCR beta sequences accurately predicted the HLA-A and HLA-B alleles for most subjects in the first cohort. The classifier was reported to diagnose cytomegalovirus status with high specificity and sensitivity in both the original and validation cohorts. Linkage disequilibrium might explain the correlated functional status among segregating V segments, but an unknown experimental factor could not be ruled out. In a later analysis, TCR association rates were found to vary across HLA loci, with the most associated TCRs seen for DRB1 alleles and the fewest for HLA-C alleles. An earlier analysis of around 540 of the donors showed that most TCR beta V segments appeared in productive rearrangements either about 87% or about 30% of the time, which broadly matched IMGT annotations. HLA typing was unavailable for some donors at each locus, so association tests used only the typed subset. A group of highly shared sequence variants was considered likely to be a technical artifact of the sequencing pipeline. Assigning TCR associations to individual alleles was difficult when HLA alleles, especially DR and DQ, strongly co-occurred. Several of the top co-occurrence clusters appeared to be linked to parvovirus B19, influenza, CMV and Epstein-Barr virus, according to a later analysis. Most CMV-associated TCR beta chains appeared to be HLA-restricted in a later analysis, and the HLA associations seemed to be driven largely by CMV exposure. Roughly uniform sequencing depth across donors was assumed in presence/absence analyses, although this assumption may not hold. According to the authors, the approach could potentially be generalized to other disease states and immunological phenotypes. In this cohort, only TCR beta chains were sequenced, and detectable features were limited by the absence of alpha or paired-chain data. Because counts were too low, fewer than 20 rarely observed V segments, including chromosome 9 orphons, were excluded from the earlier analysis of about 500 of the donors. A later genetic analysis associated a missense DCLRE1C variant with V-gene and J-gene trimming of TCR beta chains, and an independent cohort replicated the association. The study listed 170 or so TCR beta chains as associated with cytomegalovirus. Compared with the approximately 700-donor mean, donors in an Asian-associated ancestry cluster had fewer N-insertions in productive TCRs, according to a later genetic analysis. Compared with equally common non-associated chains, HLA-associated TCR beta chains in a later analysis were more clonally expanded and had lower generation probabilities. While some public TCRs were present in many individuals, most TCR sequences turned up only very rarely across donors. Specific HLA alleles were associated with some 15,000 TCR beta sequences at a false discovery rate of 0.05 in a later analysis. In vitro tests confirmed that a few of the cytomegalovirus-associated TCR beta chains recognize cytomegalovirus antigens.

Worth noting for this clone: Its antigen is not yet known. Nothing much larger sits one base from this clone, and base qualities are not available.

The receptor library was made with the immunoSEQ multiplex PCR assay. For the multiplex PCR, a mixture combining 60 forward primers for TCR Vbeta segments and 13 reverse primers for TCR Jbeta segments was used. The CDR3 region of rearranged TCR beta genes was amplified from genomic DNA with a multiplex PCR assay. The amplified TCR beta libraries were sequenced on the Illumina HiSeq System as 87-base-pair reads. The authors processed their data as follows. A later analysis counted some 80 million unique TCR beta chains across the 640 or so repertoires, and some 11 million of these chains were shared by at least two donors. A nearest-neighbor algorithm error-corrected the raw reads and collapsed the reads into unique sequences, merging closely related sequences to remove PCR and sequencing errors. To assign V, D and J gene segments, CDR3 sequences were aligned to IMGT reference sequences. For a sequence to be retained, at least a six-nucleotide match to both a V gene segment and a J gene segment was required. Rearrangements were called productive when the CDR3 lacked stop codons and stayed in frame with V and J; all others were non-productive. Following IMGT convention, CDR3 was defined as the stretch from the second conserved V-encoded cysteine to the conserved J-encoded phenylalanine. The earlier analysis of about 610 of the donors excluded sequences that lacked an unambiguous match to a single V gene segment. An earlier analysis of 587 of the donors classified V segments as functional when productive rearrangements were above 56.7% and as segregating when the standard deviation between donors was above 5%. A statistical classification framework was built for diagnosing cytomegalovirus status from the catalog of TCR beta chain sequences. In a later analysis, V and J genes were assigned by comparing TCR nucleotide sequences against IMGT/GENE-DB human TR gene sequences. Using the TCRdist pipeline, a later analysis assigned CDR3 sequences along with most-parsimonious VDJ recombination scenarios. A later analysis defined each TCR beta chain by its CDR3 amino acid sequence plus V-gene family, and excluded reads lacking a unique V-gene family. To address suspected cross-contamination and a sequencing artifact, a later analysis removed a few hundred highly shared, low-generation-probability nucleotide sequences. In a later analysis, a clonal expansion index was calculated for each public chain from normalized within-repertoire ranks of inferred template counts. In a later analysis, generation probabilities were computed using a VDJ recombination model fitted to out-of-frame rearrangements, and the results were checked against IGoR. A later analysis scored TCR-TCR, TCR-HLA and TCR-CMV co-occurrence with hypergeometric tests, applying a repertoire-size bias correction to TCR pairs. A later analysis estimated false discovery rates by permuting HLA or CMV assignments 20 times. In a later analysis, co-occurring TCRs were grouped with DBSCAN, and TCRdist sequence similarity was added when clustering was performed within HLA-allele-positive subsets. Repertoires with fewer than 30,000 or more than 120,000 public chains were left out of co-occurrence clustering, as were about five repertoires with anomalous nucleotide sharing. TCRdb obtained this table from immuneACCESS and retained in-frame rearrangements with V and J assigned. These tables miss some clones; where compared with another copy, unresolved V genes account for less than half of the shortfall, and the remainder is unexplained. V and J calls and clone size are copied from that table; D and trimming were computed from the DNA. The sample table shows 100,000 to 150,000 clones, and roughly 80% are seen once. Roughly 3.1% of the sample lies in the top ten.

The cohort comprised some 730 healthy bone marrow donors. Cohort members were all nominally healthy when sampled, although unrecorded immune exposures were likely present. The donor was CMV seronegative and was included in the group of a few hundred seronegative cohort members. Each donor provided a peripheral blood sample, and peripheral blood mononuclear cells were used for TCR beta sequencing. Genomic DNA extraction from the blood cell samples was performed with the Qiagen DNeasy Blood Extraction Kit. The clonotype comes from a man aged 25-40 years in good health and CMV-seronegative. The sequenced sample was PBMCs.

At the DNA level, the sequence is TGTGCCAGCAGCCAAAAGAAAGGGGCCACTGAAGCTTTCTTT. Its amino acids are CASSQKKGATEAFF. The rearranged segments are TRBV16 and TRBJ1-1; the D region possibly corresponds to TRBD1 (5 bases align). V loses 2 bases, J loses 4 bases, and the germline ends lie 11 bases apart. From the cysteine through the phenylalanine, the CDR3 covers 14 amino acids. The read is trimmed to its CDR3 DNA, 42 bases read in frame from base 1. The germline V gene specifies KGHSY as CDR1 and FQNENV as CDR2.